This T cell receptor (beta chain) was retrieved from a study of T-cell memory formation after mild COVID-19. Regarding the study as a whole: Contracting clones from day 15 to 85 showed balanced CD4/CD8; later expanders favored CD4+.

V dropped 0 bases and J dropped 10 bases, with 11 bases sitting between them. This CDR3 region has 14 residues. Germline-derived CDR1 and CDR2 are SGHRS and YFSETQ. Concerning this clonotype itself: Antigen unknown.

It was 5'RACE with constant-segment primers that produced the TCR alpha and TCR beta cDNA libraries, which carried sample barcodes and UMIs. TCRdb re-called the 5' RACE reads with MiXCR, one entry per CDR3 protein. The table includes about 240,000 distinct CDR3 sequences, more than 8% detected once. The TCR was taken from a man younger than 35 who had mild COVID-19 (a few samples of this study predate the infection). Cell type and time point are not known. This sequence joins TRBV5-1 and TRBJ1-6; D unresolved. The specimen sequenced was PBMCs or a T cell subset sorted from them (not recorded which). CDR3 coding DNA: TGCGCCAGCAGCTTGGTCCAGACGGGGTCACCCCTCCACTTT. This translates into CASSLVQTGSPLHF.